This TCR beta chain was sequenced in a study of blood T cell repertoires in COVID-19. In the original analysis: Nucleated cell counts were estimated from reference gene primer amplification. TCRdb's copy holds only in-frame clones and misses some; the assay was immunoSEQ multiplex PCR. V and J calls and clone size are copied from that table; D and trimming were computed from the DNA. The sample holds about 250,000 clones, around 91% seen once. CDR3 size: 15 residues. CDR1 is SNHLY and CDR2 is FYNNEI in the germline V gene. Germline trimming cut 6 bases from V and 0 bases from J; bases unmatched to any gene: 2.

J is TRBJ2-2 and V is TRBV2; 9 nucleotides match TRBD1. The specimen sequenced was peripheral blood. This TCR came from a woman aged 60-70 years with COVID-19, enrolled during active disease. The CDR3 sequence: CASRGDRANTGELFF. Written as DNA, the CDR3 is TGTGCCAGCAGGGGGGACAGGGCGAACACCGGGGAGCTGTTTTTT.